This TCR beta chain was profiled in a study of response to subunit inactivated influenza vaccine. TCRdb passed the RT-PCR reads through MiXCR, listing each CDR3 protein once. The sample holds around 480,000 distinct CDR3 sequences, over 9.5% seen once. The V and J ends lost 0 bases and 3 bases respectively, with 4 bases between them. There are 13 residues in the CDR3. From germline, CDR1 is SGHRS and CDR2 YFSETQ. The sample in question was PBMCs from blood, obtained roughly 6 weeks after vaccination. The source of this sequence is a man aged 50 to 59 who received an inactivated influenza vaccine. The chain recombines TRBV5-1 with TRBJ1-3; D is ambiguous. The CDR3 DNA follows: TGCGCCAGCAGCTTGGCGGTTGGAAACACCATATATTTT. Translation: CASSLAVGNTIYF.